These 13 T cell receptor beta chains were all obtained from the same sample, sequenced in a study of T-cell memory formation after mild COVID-19. TCRdb ran MiXCR on the 5' RACE reads and lists one entry per CDR3 protein. The sample holds 400,000 to 500,000 distinct CDR3 sequences, 15% to 25% seen once. Sequences were obtained from PBMCs or a T cell subset sorted from them (not recorded which). The receptors here all came from an adult woman who had mild COVID-19 (a few samples of this study predate the infection). Cell type and time point are not known.

V and J are TRBV6-2 or TRBV6-3 and TRBJ2-2, with TRBD2 matching 8 bases. J gave up 7 bases and V 5 bases, and 9 bases lay outside the gene matches. Looked up from germline, CDR1 is MNHEY and CDR2 is SVGEGT. This CDR3 region has 15 residues. The DNA of the CDR3 is TGTGCCAGCAGTAGCGGGAGCGGATATAACGGGGAGCTGTTTTTT. Its protein is CASSSGSGYNGELFF.

This clonotype turned up a few times. The chain links TRBV24-1 to TRBJ2-1; 7 bases are shared with TRBD2. This CDR3 has 19 amino acids. V dropped 3 bases and J dropped 5; count of bases not matched to a gene: 18. The germline gives CDR1 KGHDR, CDR2 SFDVKD. CDR3: CATSDGIGLGGMTHNEQFF. The CDR3 nucleotides are TGTGCCACCAGTGATGGGATAGGCTTGGGGGGGATGACGCACAATGAGCAGTTCTTC.

The chain employs TRBV12-3 or TRBV12-4 and TRBJ2-1; 10 positions match TRBD2. This CDR3 contains 15 residues. V dropped 5 bases and J dropped 7; count of bases not matched to a gene: 8. The CDR3 DNA is TGTGCCAGCAGTAGGCCTAGCGGGGGAAGGAATGAGCAGTTCTTC. This translates into CASSRPSGGRNEQFF.

In this sample, this clonotype turned up many times. The V and J genes are TRBV5-1 and TRBJ2-1; D not resolved. The CDR3 runs 12 residues. Trimming stripped 0 bases from V and 9 bases from J, with 7 bases between. Germline V gene sequence: CDR1 SGHRS, CDR2 YFSETQ. The CDR3 DNA is TGCGCCAGCAGCTTGGTTGGGGTTGAGCAGTTCTTC. This translates into CASSLVGVEQFF.

This clonotype was found a few times. This chain connects TRBV5-1 to TRBJ2-2; 7 nucleotides agree with TRBD2. The CDR3 is 18 residues long. The J segment lost 0 bases and the V segment lost 6 bases, leaving 14 bases of the junction unmatched. Germline lookup yields CDR1 SGHRS and CDR2 YFSETQ. The CDR3 nucleotides read TGCGCCAGCACTCCCACGGGAGTGAGCGGGGCGAACACCGGGGAGCTGTTTTTT. This gives the protein CASTPTGVSGANTGELFF.

The rearrangement uses TRBV5-4 and TRBJ1-3; no reliable D call. CDR3 size: 15 residues. Deletions cut 0 bases from V and 4 bases from J, with 11 bases between. CDR1 and CDR2 (germline): SGHNT, YYREEE (reference sequence). The CDR3 DNA is TGTGCCAGCAGCTTGGGGTCTAGCCAGGGAAACACCATATATTTT. It translates to CASSLGSSQGNTIYF.

This clonotype was seen only a few times. The chain has TRBV10-3 and TRBJ2-1, with 9 bases matching TRBD2. There are 17 residues in the CDR3. V gave up 8 bases and J gave up 1 base; unmatched junction bases: 12. The germline gives CDR1 ENHRY, CDR2 SYGVKD. The CDR3 spells CAIQAGGPVLSYNEQFF. CDR3 sequence (DNA): TGTGCCATCCAAGCGGGAGGCCCAGTTTTATCCTACAATGAGCAGTTCTTC.

The chain recombines TRBV12-3 or TRBV12-4 with TRBJ2-7, with 10 bases lining up with TRBD2. Trimming took 1 base from V and 6 from J; bases not matched to a gene: 12. The CDR3 spans 17 residues. The CDR3 sequence is CASSLGTSGEIVSEQYF. Written as DNA, the CDR3 is TGTGCCAGCAGTTTAGGGACTAGCGGAGAGATAGTTAGCGAGCAGTACTTC.

This clonotype has more than one count but fewer than ten. This sequence joins TRBV4-2 and TRBJ1-5, with 9 bases matching TRBD1. Germline V gene data show CDR1 as LGHNA and CDR2 as YNFKEQ. After removal of 0 bases from V and 8 bases from J, the junction contained 8 bases not matched to a gene. CDR3 length equals 16 residues. The CDR3 nucleotides are TGTGCCAGCAGCCAAGACGCGGGACAGGGAGGGAAGCCCCAGCATTTT. It is translated as CASSQDAGQGGKPQHF.

At least ten counts were recorded for this clonotype. The CDR3 bases are TGTGCCAGCAGCTCTCAGGCGGGGGAGACCCAGTACTTC. Translated: CASSSQAGETQYF. This chain joins TRBV7-2 and TRBJ2-5, with D possibly being TRBD2 (6 bases). V lost 4 bases and J 5 bases, leaving 11 bases between the germline ends. The CDR3 extends over 13 amino acids. CDR1 SGHTA and CDR2 FQGNSA come from the germline V gene.

In this sample, this clonotype turned up a few times. The chain joins TRBV9 to TRBJ1-1; 9 positions match TRBD1. J was trimmed by 0 bases and V by 4 bases; bases with no gene match: 10. The CDR3 spans 17 residues. The V gene's germline CDR1 is SGDLS and CDR2 YYNGEE. The CDR3: CASSPVGTGLLNTEAFF. The CDR3 region has the DNA TGTGCCAGCAGCCCCGTGGGGACAGGGCTTCTGAACACTGAAGCTTTCTTT.

The rearrangement joins TRBV13 to TRBJ1-2; a possible D gene is TRBD1 (5 bases). The V gene lost 4 bases and the J gene lost 1 base, with 7 bases spanning the gap. The germline CDR1 and CDR2 sequences are PRHDT and FYEKMQ (reference sequence). The CDR3 extends over 13 amino acids. The chain's CDR3 is CASSSGLNYGYTF. CDR3 bases: TGTGCCAGCAGCTCGGGACTTAACTATGGCTACACCTTC. The whole variable domain, filled in from reference TRBV13 and TRBJ1-2, reads AAGVIQSPRHLIKEKRETATLKCYPIPRHDTVYWYQQGPGQDPQFLISFYEKMQSDKGSIPDRFSAQQFSDYHSELNMSSLELGDSALYFCASSSGLNYGYTFGSGTRLTVV.

This clonotype was counted a single time. The chain combines TRBV29-1 with TRBJ1-2; 10 bases match TRBD1. Germline lookup yields CDR1 SQVTM and CDR2 ANQGSEA. V shed 0 bases and J 1 base; nucleotides not matched to a gene: 8. The CDR3 runs to 17 residues. The CDR3 loop reads CSVEDLTGGNNNYGYTF. The CDR3 DNA follows: TGCAGCGTTGAAGACCTGACAGGGGGCAATAATAACTATGGCTACACCTTC.